What follows are 17 T cell receptor beta chains derived from one specimen sequenced in a study of cytomegalovirus exposure and HLA in healthy donors. The PCR was carried out with 60 Vbeta primers and 13 Jbeta primers. Profiling relied on immunoSEQ multiplex PCR, and the TCRdb table lists in-frame clones only, not all of them. The data show some 240,000 clones, 80% to 95% seen once. The sequencing sample was made of PBMCs. Receptor source: a girl between 2 and 10 years old in good health and CMV-seronegative.

The V gene is TRBV7-9, the J gene TRBJ2-7; D remains unclear. CDR3 length equals 14 residues. With 0 bases removed from V and 0 bases from J, the gap between germline ends came to 6 bases. Germline assignment: CDR1 SEHNR and CDR2 FQNEAQ (reference sequence). The CDR3 protein is CASSLAGSSYEQYF. The CDR3 bases are TGTGCCAGCAGCTTAGCGGGCAGCTCCTACGAGCAGTACTTC. Looking up the rest from reference TRBV7-9 and TRBJ2-7 gives the full variable domain: DTGVSQNPRHKITKRGQNVTFRCDPISEHNRLYWYRQTLGQGPEFLTYFQNEAQLEKSRLLSDRFSAERPKGSFSTLEIQRTEQGDSAMYLCASSLAGSSYEQYFGPGTRLTVT.

The chain combines TRBV13 with TRBJ2-6, with 7 nucleotides matching TRBD1. The CDR3 covers 15 residues. V was clipped by 6 bases and J by 2 bases; unmatched bases: 4. Germline V gives CDR1 PRHDT, CDR2 FYEKMQ (reference sequence). This chain's CDR3 is CASSQQGTGANVLTF. CDR3 nucleotides: TGTGCCAGCAGTCAACAGGGGACTGGGGCCAACGTCCTGACTTTC.

This chain uses TRBV18 with TRBJ1-5; a weak D match, TRBD1 (6 bases). CDR1 KGHSH and CDR2 LQKENI come from the germline V gene. The CDR3 runs to 14 residues. Trimming cost V 6 bases and J 5 bases, with 14 bases left between them. CDR3 DNA: TGTGCCAGCTCCCTGGGACAAGCTGATCAGCCCCAGCATTTT. Its protein product is CASSLGQADQPQHF.

This chain uses TRBV27 with TRBJ2-3; D is perhaps TRBD1 (5 bases). The V gene lost 3 bases and the J gene lost 3 bases, with 10 bases spanning the gap. Per germline, CDR1 MNHEY and CDR2 SMNVEV (reference sequence). The CDR3 consists of 14 residues. The CDR3 reads CASSLRQWTDTQYF. The CDR3 region has the DNA TGTGCCAGCAGTTTGAGACAGTGGACAGATACGCAGTATTTT.

The chain carries TRBV7-3 and TRBJ1-1, with D tentatively TRBD1 (5 bases). This CDR3 contains 13 residues. Trimming left V 2 bases short and J 4 bases short, with 8 bases between. Germline assignment: CDR1 SGHTA and CDR2 FQGTGA. The CDR3 is CASSLDSTTEAFF. In nucleotides, the CDR3 is TGTGCCAGCAGCTTAGACAGCACCACTGAAGCTTTCTTT.

The rearrangement links TRBV7-9 to TRBJ2-1, with 11 bases that match TRBD2. Trimming removed 4 bases from V and 6 bases from J; junction bases left unmatched: 5. The germline V gene encodes CDR1 SEHNR and CDR2 FQNEAQ (reference sequence). The CDR3 totals 15 residues. CDR3 sequence: CASSSPGLAVNEQFF. The CDR3 nucleotides are TGTGCCAGCAGCTCACCGGGACTAGCGGTCAATGAGCAGTTCTTC.

The chain couples TRBV9 to TRBJ2-1, with D maybe TRBD2 (5 bases). CDR1 and CDR2 from the germline V gene are SGDLS and YYNGEE. The V and J ends lost 3 bases and 0 bases respectively, with 16 bases between them. This CDR3 has 17 residues. The CDR3 DNA is TGTGCCAGCAGCGGAAATGTACTAGGACTCTCCTACAATGAGCAGTTCTTC. Translating gives CASSGNVLGLSYNEQFF.

The chain couples TRBV14 to TRBJ1-1; 7 bases match TRBD1. The CDR3 extends over 19 amino acids. Germline trimming cut 4 bases from V and 0 bases from J; bases unmatched to any gene: 17. Germline CDR1 SGHDN, CDR2 FVKESK. The CDR3 sequence is CASSPARQGQFRMNTEAFF. In DNA, the CDR3 is TGTGCCAGCAGCCCCGCGAGACAGGGACAATTTCGCATGAACACTGAAGCTTTCTTT.

This chain links TRBV7-2 with TRBJ2-5; TRBD2 is a possible D gene (6 bases). CDR1 is SGHTA, CDR2 FQGNSA, per germline. The CDR3 extends over 18 amino acids. Trimming took 4 bases from V and 0 from J, leaving 21 bases between them. The CDR3 is CASSSISTQLADQETQYF. DNA of the CDR3: TGTGCCAGCAGCTCAATCAGCACGCAACTAGCAGACCAAGAGACCCAGTACTTC.

This rearrangement joins TRBV5-1 to TRBJ2-3, with 8 bases matching TRBD2. The CDR3 runs to 16 residues. Germline V gene data show CDR1 as SGHRS and CDR2 as YFSETQ. The junction had 10 bases not matched to a gene; V was cut back by 1 base and J by 6 bases. CDR3 DNA: TGCGCCAGCAGCTTGCTGCGGGGGGACCCAATGGATACGCAGTATTTT. Its translation: CASSLLRGDPMDTQYF.

This clone was seen just once. The chain couples TRBV6-5 to TRBJ2-7, with 9 bases aligning to TRBD2. With 6 bases clipped from V and 3 bases from J, the junction kept 3 bases outside the gene matches. This CDR3 spans 13 amino acids. Germline values: CDR1 MNHEY, CDR2 SVGAGI. CDR3 in amino acids: CASRAGGLYEQYF. In DNA, the CDR3 is TGTGCCAGCAGAGCGGGGGGCCTCTACGAGCAGTACTTC.

The chain carries TRBV6-5 and TRBJ1-1; perhaps TRBD1 as D (6 bases). Trimming left V 7 bases short and J 4 bases short, with 13 bases between. The CDR3 consists of 13 residues. Germline V gene sequence: CDR1 MNHEY, CDR2 SVGAGI. CDR3 amino acids: CASISGTLTEAFF. The CDR3 DNA reads TGTGCCAGCATCTCCGGGACACTCACTGAAGCTTTCTTT.

The chain has TRBV5-4 and TRBJ2-7; 9 nucleotides line up with TRBD1. Germline V gene data show CDR1 as SGHNT and CDR2 as YYREEE (reference sequence). The CDR3 sequence is 14 residues long. Losses at the gene ends were 3 bases for V and 2 bases for J; bases not matched to a gene: 3. DNA of the CDR3: TGTGCCAGCAGCTCTGGACAGGGGACCTACGAGCAGTACTTC. Translation: CASSSGQGTYEQYF.

This chain uses TRBV27 with TRBJ1-2; D ambiguous. The length of the CDR3 is 13 residues. Germline CDR1 is MNHEY and CDR2 is SMNVEV (reference sequence). Between the trimmed V and J ends, which lost 4 bases and 4 bases, there was a span of 10 bases. The DNA of the CDR3 is TGTGCCAGCAGTTCCGGAGCTGTCTATGGCTACACCTTC. Translating gives CASSSGAVYGYTF.

The chain joins TRBV12-2 to TRBJ1-3; the table's D call, TRBD1, was not checked against the DNA. TRBV12-2 is labeled a pseudogene. CDR3 size: 13 residues. The CDR3 reads CASRQTGLDTIYF. CDR3 coding DNA: TGTGCAAGTCGCCAGACAGGTTTAGACACCATATATTTT.

The CDR3 loop is CASSLEEVTGGYGYTF. DNA of the CDR3: TGTGCCAGCAGCTTAGAAGAGGTTACCGGAGGCTATGGCTACACCTTC. The chain couples TRBV11-2 to TRBJ1-2; D is ambiguous. V shed 0 bases and J shed 4 bases, with 15 bases lying between them. CDR1 is SGHAT and CDR2 is FQNNGV in the germline V gene. The CDR3 covers 16 residues.

The chain is built from TRBV5-1 and TRBJ2-1, with D uncertain. Germline CDR1 reads SGHRS; CDR2 reads YFSETQ. The germline V and J ends were trimmed by 4 bases and 10 bases, with 15 bases remaining between them. The CDR3 loop spans 13 amino acids. CDR3 DNA sequence: TGCGCCAGCAGCCCCACAGACCGAACGGAGCAGTTCTTC. The encoded protein is CASSPTDRTEQFF.